The sequence of this T cell receptor (beta chain) was determined in a study of blood T cell repertoires in COVID-19. The wider study: From T cells, B-cell-depleted T cells, or PBMCs came the material, which was cDNA or gDNA.

Within 2 weeks of study entry, exposed participants had contacted a PCR-confirmed or clinician-diagnosed COVID-19 case. The J segment lost 0 bases and the V segment lost 4 bases, leaving 0 bases of the junction unmatched. In germline, CDR1 is SGHNT, CDR2 YENEEA. CDR3 size: 14 residues. Produced via immunoSEQ multiplex PCR; TCRdb's table is partial and in-frame only. The sample lists a few hundred thousand clones; 65% to 90% were seen once. The sample consisted of PBMCs or T cells enriched from blood (not recorded which). The TCR comes from a woman aged 25 to 39 who had been exposed to COVID-19. This chain links TRBV11-3 with TRBJ1-3; TRBD1 matches 7 bases. The CDR3 DNA follows: TGTGCCAGCAGCTCAGGGGGCTCTGGAAACACCATATATTTT. Translated, it gives CASSSGGSGNTIYF.